The TCR beta chain described here comes from a study of vaccination and CD4 T cells after COVID-19. The wider study: Cultures serving as controls received a peptide pool (CEFX or HIV-1 Nef) or no peptide. Overall study results and limits: For convalescent patients, 304 of the 307 vaccine-specific clones analyzed were classified as spike mono-reactive.

Stated treatment: roughly 10-day PBMC culture with coronavirus spike peptide pools or control peptides (ViraFEST assay). Expanded clonotypes were found by TCR sequencing after peptide-pool stimulation (ViraFEST). The J segment lost 5 bases and the V segment lost 8 bases, leaving 8 bases of the junction unmatched. Germline values: CDR1 MGHDK, CDR2 SYGVNS. The CDR3 has 13 amino acids. An Oncomine TCR Beta short-read assay was used to sequence the DNA from cultured CD4+ T cells. One entry per CDR3 protein, called by TCRdb with MiXCR from the PCR reads. This table holds about 17,000 distinct CDR3 sequences, roughly 51% found once. About this clonotype itself: What it recognizes is unknown.

Sequencing was done on a sample of CD4+ T cells from blood, cultured in vitro. The receptor was derived from a human donor who had recovered from COVID-19. The rearrangement uses TRBV25-1 and TRBJ2-7, with 8 bases matching TRBD1. CDR3 loop: CASGGRTGHEQYF. The CDR3 DNA sequence: TGTGCCAGCGGGGGCCGGACAGGGCACGAGCAGTACTTC.